The present entry profiles one T cell receptor beta chain with its context. What it recognizes is unknown. This entry belongs to a study of cytomegalovirus exposure and HLA in healthy donors. General observations from the study: TCR beta chains associated with HLA were, in a later analysis, more clonally expanded than equally common others. Exclusion as indistinguishable affected some V segments, including TRBV6-2 and TRBV6-3. Within an earlier analysis, most TCR beta V segments proved productive either about 87% or about 30% of the time.

In the PCR, 60 Vbeta and 13 Jbeta primers were used. Libraries were prepared by immunoSEQ multiplex PCR; TCRdb keeps only in-frame clonotypes and omits some of them. The sample holds around 120,000 clones, around 72% seen once. This CDR3 contains 15 residues. Germline-derived CDR1 and CDR2 are SGHTA and FQGTGA. V was pared by 5 bases and J by 6 bases, with 7 bases of the junction left unmatched. Sequencing was performed on PBMCs. The sequence came from a woman aged 40 to 55 in good health and CMV-seropositive. The chain employs TRBV7-3 and TRBJ1-6; 7 bases align to TRBD1. DNA of the CDR3: TGTGCCAGCAGCCCAGGTAGACAGGGTAATTCACCCCTCCACTTT. Translated, it gives CASSPGRQGNSPLHF.